Below, 32 T cell receptor beta chains from the same sample are listed, as sequenced in a study of CXCR3-negative and CXCR3-positive naive CD8 T cells. Researchers prepared the TRB cDNA libraries using 5' RACE with UMI labels. TCRdb re-called the 5' RACE reads and gives one entry per CDR3 protein, without DNA. This listing includes 20,000 to 30,000 distinct CDR3 sequences. The material sequenced was naive CXCR3- CD8+ T cells from blood. Subset reported: CD45RO-CCR7+CD27+CD95- naive CD8+ T cells lacking CXCR3 (TNR3-). These receptors originate from a human donor in good health. Some clones in this sample may be carry-over from other donors' samples.

The rearrangement uses TRBV18 and TRBJ1-1. This CDR3 is 14 amino acids long. Germline V lookup: CDR1 KGHSH, CDR2 LQKENI. The CDR3 loop is CASSPRSEDTEAFF.

The gene calls are TRBV4-3 and TRBJ2-7; TCRdb reports TRBD2, a call that lacks DNA to check it against. The CDR3 loop spans 15 amino acids. Germline loops: CDR1 LGHNA, CDR2 YSLEER. The chain's CDR3 is CASSRGTSGPYEQYF.

V usage is TRBV29-1 and J usage is TRBJ2-7; as DNA is missing, the TRBD1 call by TCRdb cannot be tested. Germline assignment: CDR1 SQVTM and CDR2 ANQGSEA. This CDR3 spans 17 amino acids. The CDR3 sequence is CSVEDRYGGPSSYEQYF.

The chain joins TRBV12-3 or TRBV12-4 to TRBJ2-7; TCRdb indicates TRBD1, and absent DNA this call remains unverified. The CDR3 loop spans 13 amino acids. The CDR3 loop is CASSAGTGAEQYF.

The J gene is TRBJ1-1, the V gene TRBV29-1; TCRdb outputs TRBD1, but without DNA this stays unchecked. Germline V gives CDR1 SQVTM, CDR2 ANQGSEA. CDR3 length: 13 amino acids. The CDR3 here is CSVEDGTTPEAFF.

The chain is built from TRBV4-3 and TRBJ2-7; as DNA is missing, the TRBD2 call by TCRdb cannot be tested. The V gene's germline CDR1 is LGHNA and CDR2 YSLEER. The CDR3 extends over 15 amino acids. The CDR3 protein is CASSAGTRGPYEQYF.

This chain links TRBV7-2 with TRBJ2-1; the D call from TCRdb, TRBD2, cannot be confirmed without DNA. Per germline, CDR1 SGHTA and CDR2 FQGNSA. The CDR3 length is 18 residues. The CDR3 here is CASSSYPQRGPPYNEQFF.

This chain uses TRBV3-1 with TRBJ2-7; TCRdb's D call of TRBD1 is untestable without DNA. CDR3 length: 14 amino acids. The germline V gene encodes CDR1 LGHDT and CDR2 YNNKEL (reference sequence). The CDR3 spells CASSPGTGAYEQYF.

The gene calls are TRBV5-1 and TRBJ1-1; TCRdb selects TRBD1, and the lack of DNA leaves this call unchecked. The CDR3 consists of 16 residues. Germline CDR1 and CDR2: SGHRS and YFSETQ. CDR3 protein: CASSPDSQARYTEAFF.

The rearrangement joins TRBV7-3 to TRBJ2-7; no DNA is available, so the TRBD2 call from TCRdb remains unchecked. The CDR3 length is 14 residues. CDR1 is SGHTA, CDR2 FQGTGA, per germline. The CDR3 loop is CASSPGLSSYEQYF.

CDR3 sequence: CASSGSGFPYEQYF. The chain joins TRBV5-1 to TRBJ2-7; TCRdb designates TRBD2, a call that cannot be tested without DNA. CDR1 SGHRS and CDR2 YFSETQ come from the germline V gene. The CDR3 extends over 14 amino acids. Drawing the rest from reference TRBV5-1 and TRBJ2-7, the complete variable domain is KAGVTQTPRYLIKTRGQQVTLSCSPISGHRSVSWYQQTPGQGLQFLFEYFSETQRNKGNFPGRFSGRQFSNSRSEMNVSTLELGDSALYLCASSGSGFPYEQYFGPGTRLTVT.

The CDR3 loop is CASSVTGIQPQHF. This chain links TRBV6-1 with TRBJ1-5. The germline CDR1 and CDR2 sequences are MNHNS and SASEGT. The CDR3 contains 13 residues.

The CDR3: CASSWVAGATDTQYF. V and J are TRBV12-3 or TRBV12-4 and TRBJ2-3; the D gene TCRdb calls, TRBD1, cannot be checked with no DNA. The CDR3 is 15 residues long.

V usage is TRBV7-8 and J usage is TRBJ2-7; the D gene TCRdb calls, TRBD1, cannot be checked with no DNA. CDR3 length: 14 residues. Per the germline V gene, CDR1 is SGHVS and CDR2 is FQNEAQ. The CDR3 loop is CASSLTRGPYEQYF.

The chain uses TRBV10-3 and TRBJ2-7; TCRdb's D call, TRBD1, is unchecked because there is no DNA. CDR1 ENHRY and CDR2 SYGVKD come from the germline V gene. The CDR3 consists of 14 residues. The CDR3 protein is CAISDPGQGYEQYF.

The genes are TRBV27 and TRBJ1-2; lacking DNA, the TRBD1 call made by TCRdb goes unchecked. Germline CDR1 MNHEY, CDR2 SMNVEV (reference sequence). This CDR3 comprises 17 residues. CDR3 loop: CASSLSSQGASGYGYTF.

The chain carries TRBV5-1 and TRBJ2-3; the TCRdb D gene call, TRBD1, has no DNA to confirm it. Germline V gene lookup returns CDR1 SGHRS and CDR2 YFSETQ. This CDR3 contains 15 residues. CDR3 region: CASSLLEEAWDTQYF.

This chain links TRBV20-1 with TRBJ2-7; the TCRdb call, TRBD1, lacks DNA for checking. CDR1 and CDR2 (germline): DFQATT, SNEGSKA (reference sequence). The CDR3 extends over 14 amino acids. This chain's CDR3 is CSAGGTGGTYEQYF.

The chain couples TRBV7-9 to TRBJ1-1; absent DNA, TCRdb's TRBD1 call cannot be checked. The germline CDR1 and CDR2 sequences are SEHNR and FQNEAQ (reference sequence). This CDR3 spans 14 amino acids. CDR3 region: CASSLYLGVAEAFF.

The rearrangement links TRBV29-1 to TRBJ1-2; TCRdb selects TRBD1, and the lack of DNA leaves this call unchecked. The CDR3 length is 11 residues. Germline V gene data show CDR1 as SQVTM and CDR2 as ANQGSEA. CDR3 sequence reads: CSVGVGDSHVF.

The J gene is TRBJ2-7, the V gene TRBV4-3. Germline V gene sequence: CDR1 LGHNA, CDR2 YSLEER. This CDR3 is built from 13 residues. The CDR3 loop reads CASSQDPSSEQYF.

CDR3 in amino acids: CASRSTGLAKNIQYF. The chain recombines TRBV3-1 with TRBJ2-4; there is no DNA to check the TCRdb D call of TRBD1. Germline V gives CDR1 LGHDT, CDR2 YNNKEL (reference sequence). The CDR3 covers 15 residues.

Judged by frequency, this clonotype is medium-sized. The chain couples TRBV7-8 to TRBJ1-4; TCRdb's D call, TRBD1, is unchecked because there is no DNA. The CDR3 is made up of 15 amino acids. Per germline, CDR1 SGHVS and CDR2 FQNEAQ. The CDR3 protein is CASSWLGGSNEKLFF.

Frequency places this clonotype as medium-sized. The V gene is TRBV12-3 or TRBV12-4, the J gene TRBJ1-5; checking the TCRdb D call of TRBD1 is not possible without DNA. This CDR3 region has 17 residues. The chain's CDR3 is CASSLGAGTGDNQPQHF.

The chain links TRBV12-3 or TRBV12-4 to TRBJ2-2; the D call from TCRdb, TRBD2, cannot be confirmed without DNA. This CDR3 is built from 16 residues. The CDR3 reads CASSLGAGGPTGELFF.

V is TRBV20-1 and J is TRBJ1-1. This CDR3 is 12 amino acids long. The germline gives CDR1 DFQATT, CDR2 SNEGSKA (reference sequence). The CDR3 is CSANYEAPEAFF.

J is TRBJ1-1 and V is TRBV14; TCRdb names TRBD1, which stays unverified in the absence of DNA. This CDR3 has 14 residues. The V gene's germline CDR1 is SGHDN and CDR2 FVKESK. The CDR3 sequence: CASSQTGMNTEAFF.

The gene calls are TRBV20-1 and TRBJ2-7. CDR3 length: 13 amino acids. CDR1 and CDR2 from the germline V gene are DFQATT and SNEGSKA (reference sequence). The CDR3 loop is CSARVSGSYEQYF.

The chain has TRBV6-1 and TRBJ2-6; TCRdb outputs TRBD1, but without DNA this stays unchecked. From germline, CDR1 is MNHNS and CDR2 SASEGT. The CDR3 extends over 17 amino acids. The CDR3 reads CASQNRFDLAGANVLTF.

The chain carries TRBV7-7 and TRBJ2-5; with no DNA, the TCRdb D assignment of TRBD2 cannot be verified. The CDR3 runs 15 residues. In germline, CDR1 is SSHAT, CDR2 FNYEAQ (reference sequence). The CDR3 loop reads CASSLAAGGKETQYF.

The rearrangement uses TRBV12-3 or TRBV12-4 and TRBJ2-7; the D gene TCRdb calls, TRBD1, cannot be checked with no DNA. The CDR3 has 15 amino acids. The CDR3 reads CASSLFGTGNNEQYF.

This chain links TRBV29-1 with TRBJ2-1; TCRdb's D call, TRBD1, is unchecked because there is no DNA. The length of the CDR3 is 12 residues. The germline V gene has CDR1 SQVTM and CDR2 ANQGSEA. The CDR3 region is CSGFGGRNEQFF.